Following are 22 T cell receptor beta chains from one sample sequenced in a study of long-term antiretroviral therapy in people with HIV. Survey level was the resolution at which the v3.0 immunoSEQ assay ran. This table comes from immunoSEQ multiplex PCR, and its TCRdb copy is limited to in-frame clones, with some not included. The table records about 18,000 clones, 91% of them present only once. Here the sequenced sample was unsorted PBMCs, taken 3 years after starting antiretroviral therapy. All receptors derive from a man aged 50 or older with HIV.

The rearrangement links TRBV27 to TRBJ2-2; TRBD1 agrees at 12 bases. With V trimmed by 5 bases and J by 6 bases, 4 bases remained unmatched. Germline V gene lookup returns CDR1 MNHEY and CDR2 SMNVEV (reference sequence). The CDR3 covers 15 residues. This CDR3 is CASSMGQGAAGELFF. In DNA, the CDR3 is TGTGCCAGCAGTATGGGACAGGGGGCCGCCGGGGAGCTGTTTTTT.

The chain recombines TRBV9 with TRBJ2-7; D is undetermined. Germline V lookup: CDR1 SGDLS, CDR2 YYNGEE. The CDR3 is made up of 15 amino acids. The germline V and J ends were trimmed by 0 bases and 1 base, with 11 bases remaining between them. Written as DNA, the CDR3 is TGTGCCAGCAGCGTAGATCCGGACGGGTCCTACGAGCAGTACTTC. This gives the protein CASSVDPDGSYEQYF.

The chain joins TRBV9 to TRBJ1-5, with a weak D call TRBD1 (5 bases). Germline V gene sequence: CDR1 SGDLS, CDR2 YYNGEE. The germline V and J ends were trimmed by 0 bases and 3 bases, with 7 bases remaining between them. The CDR3 totals 14 residues. The CDR3 DNA reads TGTGCCAGCAGCGTAGGGGACGTCAATCAGCCCCAGCATTTT. It is translated as CASSVGDVNQPQHF.

V gene TRBV29-1 combines with J gene TRBJ2-2, with D perhaps matching TRBD1 or TRBD2 (5 bases each). The germline gives CDR1 SQVTM, CDR2 ANQGSEA. This CDR3 has 16 residues. With 4 bases removed from V and 5 bases from J, the gap between germline ends came to 20 bases. The CDR3 reads CSVAKTTGDRTGELFF. CDR3 DNA: TGCAGCGTTGCCAAGACCACCGGGGACCGGACCGGGGAGCTGTTTTTT.

The V call is TRBV4-3, the J call TRBJ2-7, with D tentatively TRBD1 (5 bases). V lost 0 bases and J 2 bases, leaving 11 bases between the germline ends. Germline-derived CDR1 and CDR2 are LGHNA and YSLEER. This CDR3 comprises 15 residues. Here the CDR3 DNA reads TGCGCCAGCAGCCAAGATCGACAGCCCACCTACGAGCAGTACTTC. This codes for CASSQDRQPTYEQYF.

The rearrangement links TRBV18 to TRBJ1-6; 8 bases match TRBD1. Germline lookup yields CDR1 KGHSH and CDR2 LQKENI. CDR3 length equals 15 residues. The J segment lost 7 bases and the V segment lost 5 bases, leaving 7 bases of the junction unmatched. CDR3 region: CASSNQGAQNSPLHF. The CDR3 bases are TGTGCCAGCTCAAACCAGGGGGCGCAGAATTCACCCCTCCACTTT.

The V and J genes are TRBV5-5 and TRBJ2-7; either TRBD1 or TRBD2 may supply D (6 bases each). This CDR3 spans 14 amino acids. V shed 4 bases and J shed 3 bases, with 14 bases lying between them. Germline V gene data show CDR1 as SGHKS and CDR2 as YYEKEE (reference sequence). The CDR3 coding sequence is TGTGCCAGCAGCCTTCCGGGGGCTTACTACGAGCAGTACTTC. It codes for CASSLPGAYYEQYF.

The J gene is TRBJ2-1, the V gene TRBV7-3; unclear D gene. Germline CDR1 SGHTA, CDR2 FQGTGA. The ends were cut back, 0 bases at V and 7 bases at J, with 10 bases in the middle. This CDR3 is built from 14 residues. CDR3 region: CASSLTHSLNEQFF. In DNA, the CDR3 is TGTGCCAGCAGCTTAACCCACAGTCTGAATGAGCAGTTCTTC.

The chain is built from TRBV4-1 and TRBJ1-1, with D possibly matching TRBD1 (5 bases). CDR1 MGHRA and CDR2 YSYEKL come from the germline V gene. V shed 0 bases and J shed 1 base, with 9 bases lying between them. CDR3 length: 15 amino acids. Here the CDR3 DNA reads TGCGCCAGCAGCCAAGAAGTTGGGACGAACACTGAAGCTTTCTTT. As protein: CASSQEVGTNTEAFF.

This chain uses TRBV7-2 with TRBJ1-4; tentative D call: TRBD1 (6 bases). V gave up 1 base and J gave up 8 bases, with 14 bases separating them. The CDR3 is 15 residues long. In germline, CDR1 is SGHTA, CDR2 FQGNSA. The CDR3 DNA reads TGTGCCAGCAGCTTAGTTTACAGGGCCGGCGAAAAACTGTTTTTT. Amino acid sequence: CASSLVYRAGEKLFF.

This chain joins TRBV15 and TRBJ1-2; D unresolved. The CDR3 extends over 15 amino acids. Germline CDR1 and CDR2: LNHNV and YYDKDF (reference sequence). V was shortened by 1 base and J by 0 bases, with 9 bases between the two germline ends. The CDR3, as DNA: TGTGCCACCAGCAGAGTCCCCTCCACTAACTATGGCTACACCTTC. Its protein is CATSRVPSTNYGYTF.

This sequence joins TRBV5-6 and TRBJ2-3, with TRBD2 matching 9 bases. CDR1 is SGHDT, CDR2 YYEEEE, per germline. CDR3 length equals 16 residues. Germline trimming cut 0 bases from V and 1 base from J; bases unmatched to any gene: 3. The CDR3 reads CASSLEGGGGTDTQYF. The CDR3 coding sequence is TGTGCCAGCAGCTTGGAGGGCGGGGGGGGCACAGATACGCAGTATTTT.

This rearrangement joins TRBV5-4 to TRBJ2-4; 9 bases are a match to TRBD2. This CDR3 region has 16 residues. Germline trimming cut 0 bases from V and 8 bases from J; bases unmatched to any gene: 9. Per the germline V gene, CDR1 is SGHNT and CDR2 is YYREEE (reference sequence). The CDR3 DNA reads TGTGCCAGCAGCTTGGTCTCTAGCGGGAAACGTGACATTCAGTACTTC. Translated: CASSLVSSGKRDIQYF.

This chain uses TRBV5-1 with TRBJ1-1; D may be TRBD1 (6 bases). The CDR3 consists of 17 residues. The germline CDR1 and CDR2 sequences are SGHRS and YFSETQ. Deletions cut 3 bases from V and 4 bases from J, with 22 bases between. The CDR3: CASSWLAGAGGGTEAFF. CDR3 in DNA: TGCGCCAGCAGCTGGCTGGCAGGGGCCGGGGGGGGCACTGAAGCTTTCTTT.

The V call is TRBV7-3, the J call TRBJ1-1; weak D call: TRBD1 (6 bases). This CDR3 is built from 15 residues. The germline V gene encodes CDR1 SGHTA and CDR2 FQGTGA. V shed 5 bases and J shed 1 base, with 14 bases lying between them. In nucleotides, the CDR3 is TGTGCCAGCAGCCGTACTCCGACAGGGAACACTGAAGCTTTCTTT. Translation gives CASSRTPTGNTEAFF.

This sequence joins TRBV13 and TRBJ2-7, with D possibly matching TRBD2 (5 bases). Germline V gene sequence: CDR1 PRHDT, CDR2 FYEKMQ (reference sequence). Trimming left V 3 bases short and J 6 bases short, with 9 bases between. The CDR3 is 12 residues long. DNA for the CDR3: TGTGCCAGCAGCTTTGACGGGGTCGAGCAGTACTTC. It encodes CASSFDGVEQYF.

The rearrangement uses TRBV9 and TRBJ2-3, with 10 bases identical to TRBD2. CDR1 is SGDLS and CDR2 is YYNGEE in the germline V gene. Losses at the gene ends were 5 bases for V and 1 base for J; bases not matched to a gene: 7. This CDR3 has 16 residues. CDR3 loop: CASSLSGGVRTDTQYF. The CDR3 DNA follows: TGTGCCAGCAGTTTGAGCGGGGGGGTGCGCACAGATACGCAGTATTTT.

The gene calls are TRBV6-5 and TRBJ1-1, with 9 bases that match TRBD1. The junction had 6 bases not matched to a gene; V was cut back by 2 bases and J by 8 bases. Germline CDR1 reads MNHEY; CDR2 reads SVGAGI. The CDR3 extends over 14 amino acids. CDR3 DNA sequence: TGTGCCAGCAGTTACCTGGACAGGGGCTTAGAAGCTTTCTTT. The encoded protein is CASSYLDRGLEAFF.

This sequence joins TRBV2 and TRBJ1-2; 11 bases agree with TRBD1. The V and J ends lost 9 bases and 1 base, in that order; junction bases with no gene match: 13. The CDR3 contains 17 residues. The germline CDR1 and CDR2 sequences are SNHLY and FYNNEI. The CDR3 nucleotides read TGTGCCAGGGACAGGGGGCCGTCGGGCCTCTTTAACTATGGCTACACCTTC. It translates to CARDRGPSGLFNYGYTF.

The CDR3 here is CSVDTGTLNTEAFF. For the CDR3, the DNA is TGCAGCGTTGATACGGGGACCCTGAACACTGAAGCTTTCTTT. The V and J genes are TRBV29-1 and TRBJ1-1; D perhaps matches TRBD1 (5 bases). Trimming cost V 3 bases and J 0 bases, with 11 bases left between them. This CDR3 is 14 amino acids long. The germline V gene has CDR1 SQVTM and CDR2 ANQGSEA.

The count of this clone is one. The gene calls are TRBV7-6 and TRBJ2-7, with D possibly TRBD2 on 6 matching bases. In germline, CDR1 is SGHVS, CDR2 FNYEAQ. V lost 1 base, J lost 1 base, and 11 bases lay in between. This CDR3 region has 15 residues. The CDR3 nucleotides read TGTGCCAGCAGCTTAGGGGTGGGGGGTTCCTACGAGCAGTACTTC. Amino acid sequence: CASSLGVGGSYEQYF.

The V and J genes are TRBV6-1 and TRBJ2-7; 8 bases are shared with TRBD1. Per germline, CDR1 MNHNS and CDR2 SASEGT. CDR3 length: 11 amino acids. After removal of 6 bases from V and 6 bases from J, the junction contained 1 base not matched to a gene. CDR3 amino acids: CASSQGAEQYF. CDR3 coding DNA: TGTGCCAGCAGCCAGGGGGCCGAGCAGTACTTC.